This T cell receptor beta chain was recovered during a study of identical twins. In the case of this clonotype: Its antigen is unidentified.

Findings and limits, study-wide: There were fewer insertions in abundant cord blood beta clonotypes, but memory repertoires showed no such pattern. These conclusions were based on statistical analysis (cross-sectional, not following the same donors).

A universal primer site was added by template switching, and unique molecular identifiers were carried by the cDNA. TCRdb recomputed calls from the 5' RACE reads with MiXCR, one row per CDR3 protein. Of 1.5 million to 2 million distinct CDR3 sequences in the sample, more than 30% were seen once. CDR1 and CDR2 from the germline V gene are DFQATT and SNEGSKA (reference sequence). Trimming at V came to 3 bases and at J to 7 bases, leaving 7 bases not matched to a gene. CDR3 length equals 14 residues. The chain couples TRBV20-1 to TRBJ1-4; 8 bases align to TRBD1. The source is a newborn girl in good health. Sequenced: cord blood. The CDR3 protein is CSARVQGAGEKLFF. The DNA of the CDR3 is TGCAGTGCTAGGGTCCAGGGGGCAGGTGAAAAACTGTTTTTT.